Presented here are 23 T cell receptor beta chains from one specimen sequenced in a study of cytomegalovirus exposure and HLA in healthy donors. Assay: immunoSEQ multiplex PCR; the TCRdb copy retains only in-frame clones and omits some. The sample holds 130,000 or so clones, roughly 90% seen once. Source material: PBMCs. These receptors came from a woman aged 18-35 years in good health and CMV-seronegative.

The rearrangement links TRBV11-2 to TRBJ1-2, with a possible D match to TRBD1 (6 bases). The V and J ends lost 4 bases and 4 bases respectively, with 10 bases between them. CDR1 SGHAT and CDR2 FQNNGV come from the germline V gene. This CDR3 contains 13 residues. In DNA, the CDR3 is TGTGCCAGCAGCTCGACAGGCGCCTATGGCTACACCTTC. Protein product: CASSSTGAYGYTF.

This sequence joins TRBV10-2 and TRBJ2-2; TRBD1 matches 7 bases. V trimming: 3 bases; J trimming: 7 bases; junction bases outside the gene matches: 8. Germline V lookup: CDR1 WSHSY, CDR2 SAAADI. The CDR3 consists of 15 residues. The CDR3 nucleotides are TGCGCCAGCAGTGATCCCGACAGGGCGATCGGGGAGCTGTTTTTT. It encodes CASSDPDRAIGELFF.

CDR3 sequence: CASSLSVYSGGTPQHF. CDR3 DNA: TGTGCCAGCAGTTTATCGGTATACAGTGGAGGAACGCCCCAGCATTTT. The genes are TRBV28 and TRBJ1-5; no firm D call. The CDR3 covers 16 residues. Germline lookup yields CDR1 MDHEN and CDR2 SYDVKM. V shed 1 base and J shed 9 bases, with 19 bases lying between them.

The rearrangement links TRBV11-3 to TRBJ2-1, with D perhaps matching TRBD2 (6 bases). V lost 5 bases and J lost 3, with 11 bases in between. This CDR3 has 14 residues. The V gene's germline CDR1 is SGHNT and CDR2 YENEEA. The CDR3 loop reads CASSRDLDYNEQFF. The CDR3 DNA sequence: TGTGCCAGCAGCCGGGACTTAGACTACAATGAGCAGTTCTTC.

This sequence joins TRBV4-1 and TRBJ2-7, with D tentatively TRBD2 (6 bases). V shed 0 bases and J shed 0 bases, with 9 bases lying between them. There are 15 residues in the CDR3. Germline V lookup: CDR1 MGHRA, CDR2 YSYEKL. The CDR3 nucleotides read TGCGCCAGCAGCCAAGATCTAGCGTACTCCTACGAGCAGTACTTC. This encodes CASSQDLAYSYEQYF.

This clone was counted a single time. The rearrangement joins TRBV7-9 to TRBJ2-7, with D possibly TRBD1 on 8 matching bases. CDR1 and CDR2 from the germline V gene are SEHNR and FQNEAQ (reference sequence). V shed 7 bases and J shed 6 bases, with 19 bases lying between them. The CDR3 length is 14 residues. This CDR3 reads CASTQGQASGEQYF. The CDR3 region has the DNA TGTGCCAGCACCCAGGGACAGGCTAGCGGCGAGCAGTACTTC.

The chain is built from TRBV5-1 and TRBJ2-7, with D maybe TRBD1 (6 bases). CDR1 SGHRS and CDR2 YFSETQ come from the germline V gene. V shed 4 bases and J shed 4 bases, with 12 bases lying between them. This CDR3 has 13 residues. The CDR3 region is CASSPTGLYEQYF. CDR3 bases: TGCGCCAGCAGCCCGACAGGTCTATACGAGCAGTACTTC.

The rearrangement joins TRBV7-2 to TRBJ2-3, with 8 bases that match TRBD2. CDR1 is SGHTA and CDR2 is FQGNSA in the germline V gene. V lost 6 bases and J lost 2; bases outside the gene matches: 4. CDR3 length equals 14 residues. The CDR3 DNA reads as TGTGCCAGCAGAGAGCGGGGGTACACAGATACGCAGTATTTT. It specifies CASRERGYTDTQYF.

Concerning this clone: Additional DNA sequences in this sample encode the identical CDR3. This chain connects TRBV6-4 to TRBJ1-4; 9 nucleotides match TRBD1. The CDR3 consists of 13 residues. Losses at the gene ends were 5 bases for V and 6 bases for J; bases not matched to a gene: 1. Germline CDR1 and CDR2: MRHNA and SNTAGT. This CDR3 is CASSRDRDEKLFF. The CDR3 region has the DNA TGTGCCAGCAGTCGGGACAGGGATGAAAAACTGTTTTTT.

This clone was seen a few times. V and J are TRBV19 and TRBJ2-7; 7 bases are shared with TRBD2. This CDR3 comprises 15 residues. Trimming removed 6 bases from V and 1 base from J; junction bases left unmatched: 9. The germline V gene has CDR1 LNHDA and CDR2 SQIVND (reference sequence). CDR3 in DNA: TGTGCCAGTAGCCTTGTGTCGGGAGGATCCTACGAGCAGTACTTC. Amino acid sequence: CASSLVSGGSYEQYF.

The V and J genes are TRBV18 and TRBJ1-1; D might be TRBD1 (5 bases). Trimming stripped 3 bases from V and 1 base from J, with 18 bases between. The germline V gene has CDR1 KGHSH and CDR2 LQKENI. This CDR3 is built from 17 residues. CDR3 sequence (DNA): TGTGCCAGCTCACCGACCGATTTGGACATACCGAACACTGAAGCTTTCTTT. This sequence encodes CASSPTDLDIPNTEAFF. Supplemented by reference TRBV18 and TRBJ1-1, the full variable domain reads NAGVMQNPRHLVRRRGQEARLRCSPMKGHSHVYWYRQLPEEGLKFMVYLQKENIIDESGMPKERFSAEFPKEGPSILRIQQVVRGDSAAYFCASSPTDLDIPNTEAFFGQGTRLTVV.

The chain is built from TRBV5-1 and TRBJ2-7; 9 nucleotides match TRBD2. Germline V gene lookup returns CDR1 SGHRS and CDR2 YFSETQ. CDR3 length equals 16 residues. J gave up 0 bases and V 0 bases, and 4 bases lay outside the gene matches. The CDR3 DNA follows: TGCGCCAGCAGCTTGGGGCCTAGCGGGATCTCCTACGAGCAGTACTTC. Its protein product is CASSLGPSGISYEQYF.

Notes on this clone: Compared with germline, one end of the junction differs, possibly owing to a read error. V is TRBV6-1 and J is TRBJ2-6, with 8 bases fitting TRBD1. The CDR3 consists of 17 residues. Germline-derived CDR1 and CDR2 are MNHNS and SASEGT. This CDR3 is CASREVTRTGKANVLTF. The DNA for the CDR3 is TGTGCCAGCAGGGAAGTAACCCGGACAGGGAAAGCCAACGTCCTGACTTTC.

This chain links TRBV18 with TRBJ2-7; 8 bases agree with TRBD2. Trimming cost V 4 bases and J 0 bases; bases outside gene matches: 5. The length of the CDR3 is 15 residues. Germline loops: CDR1 KGHSH, CDR2 LQKENI. DNA for the CDR3: TGTGCCAGCTCACTACGGGGGGGGCACTCCTACGAGCAGTACTTC. Residues: CASSLRGGHSYEQYF. Full variable domain (remainder filled in from reference TRBV18 and TRBJ2-7): NAGVMQNPRHLVRRRGQEARLRCSPMKGHSHVYWYRQLPEEGLKFMVYLQKENIIDESGMPKERFSAEFPKEGPSILRIQQVVRGDSAAYFCASSLRGGHSYEQYFGPGTRLTVT.

This rearrangement joins TRBV20-1 to TRBJ2-1, with TRBD1 as a possible D gene (5 bases). Per the germline V gene, CDR1 is DFQATT and CDR2 is SNEGSKA (reference sequence). The ends were cut back, 3 bases at V and 7 bases at J, with 7 bases in the middle. The CDR3 contains 11 residues. The CDR3 nucleotides read TGCAGTGCTAGGGGGCGGAATGAGCAGTTCTTC. It yields the protein CSARGRNEQFF.

The rearrangement joins TRBV5-1 to TRBJ2-5; the D gene is possibly TRBD2 (6 bases). CDR1 and CDR2 (germline): SGHRS, YFSETQ. The CDR3 has 15 residues. Trimming stripped 0 bases from V and 2 bases from J, with 11 bases between. CDR3 sequence reads: CASSLVGGRQETQYF. CDR3 DNA: TGCGCCAGCAGCTTGGTAGGAGGGCGGCAAGAGACCCAGTACTTC.

V usage is TRBV10-1 and J usage is TRBJ1-4, with D possibly TRBD1 on 6 matching bases. Trimming stripped 0 bases from V and 4 bases from J, with 6 bases between. Per the germline V gene, CDR1 is WNHNN and CDR2 is SYGVQD (reference sequence). CDR3 length: 14 amino acids. The CDR3 here is CASSESRGNEKLFF. The CDR3 region has the DNA TGCGCCAGCAGTGAGTCCAGGGGTAATGAAAAACTGTTTTTT.

V and J are TRBV7-2 and TRBJ2-1, with D possibly being TRBD2 (6 bases). Germline V gives CDR1 SGHTA, CDR2 FQGNSA. The CDR3 has 13 amino acids. Deletions cut 0 bases from V and 7 bases from J, with 7 bases between. The CDR3 sequence: CASSLAGGNEQFF. The CDR3 DNA reads TGTGCCAGCAGCTTAGCCGGGGGAAATGAGCAGTTCTTC.

The chain joins TRBV11-1 to TRBJ1-5; D is possibly TRBD1 (5 bases). Germline V gives CDR1 SGHAT, CDR2 FQDESV (reference sequence). This CDR3 spans 13 amino acids. V was cut by 6 bases and J by 5 bases, with 11 bases left in between. As DNA, the CDR3 is TGTGCCAGCAGTCCAGGGCAATATCAGCCCCAGCATTTT. This codes for CASSPGQYQPQHF.

The rearrangement joins TRBV27 to TRBJ1-1; D is uncertain. This CDR3 is 13 amino acids long. Trimming took off 8 bases at V and 1 base at J, with 11 bases between the two ends. Germline V gene data show CDR1 as MNHEY and CDR2 as SMNVEV (reference sequence). The CDR3 DNA sequence: TGTGCCAGCGCCCGATGGCAGAACACTGAAGCTTTCTTT. Amino acids: CASARWQNTEAFF.

The rearrangement uses TRBV6-5 and TRBJ1-2; TRBD1 is a possible D gene (6 bases). The CDR3 contains 14 residues. The germline gives CDR1 MNHEY, CDR2 SVGAGI. V lost 6 bases and J lost 4, with 15 bases in between. CDR3 region: CASRRTGIPYGYTF. CDR3 bases: TGTGCCAGCAGAAGAACAGGGATCCCCTATGGCTACACCTTC.

V and J are TRBV27 and TRBJ2-1; D ambiguous. CDR3 size: 11 residues. Germline lookup yields CDR1 MNHEY and CDR2 SMNVEV (reference sequence). With 3 bases removed from V and 10 bases from J, the gap between germline ends came to 7 bases. The CDR3 sequence is CASSFGGEQFF. DNA of the CDR3: TGTGCCAGCAGTTTTGGTGGCGAGCAGTTCTTC.

The CDR3 DNA reads TGTGCCAGCAGCGCTGATTCAGGCCACGAGCAGTACTTC. It is translated as CASSADSGHEQYF. The rearrangement joins TRBV9 to TRBJ2-7; D call uncertain. Germline lookup yields CDR1 SGDLS and CDR2 YYNGEE. The CDR3 covers 13 residues. Trimming shortened V by 3 bases and J by 5 bases, and 12 bases separated the two germline ends.